A single sample is the source of the 16 T cell receptor beta chains below, sequenced in a study of cytomegalovirus exposure and HLA in healthy donors (dated by TCRdb to about 2017). Library prep was done by the immunoSEQ multiplex PCR assay. For the multiplex PCR, a mixture combining 60 forward primers for TCR Vbeta segments and 13 reverse primers for TCR Jbeta segments was used. As stored in TCRdb, this immuneACCESS dataset retains in-frame rearrangements with V and J assigned. A fraction of the clones does not appear; measured against another copy, unresolved V genes explain less than half of the discrepancy, and the remainder lacks a known reason. Present in this sample are tens of thousands of clones, 80% of which were seen just once. The top ten clones comprise roughly 5.5% of the sample. Input material: PBMCs. These receptors were taken from a male donor in good health and CMV-seronegative.

The chain has TRBV11-2 and TRBJ2-3, with 7 bases lining up with TRBD1. V was pared by 4 bases and J by 2 bases, with 6 bases of the junction left unmatched. The CDR3 extends over 15 amino acids. Germline values: CDR1 SGHAT, CDR2 FQNNGV. The CDR3 bases are TGTGCCAGCAGCTCACCACAGGGGTTCACAGATACGCAGTATTTT. It codes for CASSSPQGFTDTQYF. The variable domain in full, completed from reference TRBV11-2 and TRBJ2-3, reads EAGVAQSPRYKIIEKRQSVAFWCNPISGHATLYWYQQILGQGPKLLIQFQNNGVVDDSQLPKDRFSAERLKGVDSTLKIQPAKLEDSAVYLCASSSPQGFTDTQYFGPGTRLTVL.

This chain links TRBV4-3 with TRBJ2-1, with 13 positions matching TRBD2. After removal of 1 base from V and 4 bases from J, the junction contained 7 bases not matched to a gene. CDR1 LGHNA and CDR2 YSLEER come from the germline V gene. This CDR3 contains 18 residues. For the CDR3, the DNA is TGCGCCAGCAGCCAAGCACTAGCGGGAGGGCCTCAGTACAATGAGCAGTTCTTC. It specifies CASSQALAGGPQYNEQFF.

The chain carries TRBV7-9 and TRBJ2-1; possible D gene TRBD2, 5 bases. Trimming left V 1 base short and J 6 bases short, with 22 bases between. Germline values: CDR1 SEHNR, CDR2 FQNEAQ (reference sequence). There are 18 residues in the CDR3. CDR3 DNA: TGTGCCAGCAGCTTAGTAACCCAGTTCGTCGGGGTCTGCAATGAGCAGTTCTTC. This translates into CASSLVTQFVGVCNEQFF.

J is TRBJ2-1 and V is TRBV6-5; a possible D gene is TRBD2 (5 bases). Trimming took 0 bases from V and 4 from J, leaving 10 bases between them. Per the germline V gene, CDR1 is MNHEY and CDR2 is SVGAGI. The CDR3 covers 15 residues. The CDR3, as DNA: TGTGCCAGCAGTTACTCGGCGGGTTTGTACAATGAGCAGTTCTTC. Encoded protein: CASSYSAGLYNEQFF.

The chain employs TRBV10-1 and TRBJ1-6; possibly TRBD1 for D (6 bases). CDR3 length: 14 residues. V was trimmed by 4 bases and J by 5 bases, leaving 9 bases between them. CDR1 and CDR2 (germline): WNHNN, SYGVQD (reference sequence). The CDR3 region has the DNA TGCGCCAGCAGTGGACAGGCGAATAATTCACCCCTCCACTTT. Its protein is CASSGQANNSPLHF.

V is TRBV30 and J is TRBJ1-2, with 7 bases that match TRBD1. V shed 2 bases, J shed 5 bases, and the junction held 2 bases outside the gene matches. CDR3 size: 12 residues. CDR1 and CDR2 from the germline V gene are GTSNPN and SVGIG (reference sequence). CDR3 residues: CAWSRDSYGYTF. The CDR3 nucleotides read TGTGCCTGGAGTCGGGACAGTTATGGCTACACCTTC. Complete variable domain (other parts from reference TRBV30 and TRBJ1-2): SQTIHQWPATLVQPVGSPLSLECTVEGTSNPNLYWYRQAAGRGLQLLFYSVGIGQISSEVPQNLSASRPQDRQFILSSKKLLLSDSGFYLCAWSRDSYGYTFGSGTRLTVV.

The chain is built from TRBV6-1 and TRBJ2-7; D is unclear. CDR3 length equals 12 residues. V lost 3 bases and J 6 bases, leaving 9 bases between the germline ends. Germline loops: CDR1 MNHNS, CDR2 SASEGT. CDR3 DNA: TGTGCCAGCAGTGACTCGTCGTTCGAGCAGTACTTC. Translating gives CASSDSSFEQYF.

The chain recombines TRBV10-3 with TRBJ1-1; D gene unclear. V was cut by 0 bases and J by 7 bases, with 12 bases left in between. The germline V gene has CDR1 ENHRY and CDR2 SYGVKD. The CDR3 extends over 14 amino acids. DNA for the CDR3: TGTGCCATCAGTGAGTCTCAGTACGCCAGTGAAGCTTTCTTT. Residues: CAISESQYASEAFF.

The rearrangement joins TRBV5-1 to TRBJ1-1, with D uncertain. With 0 bases removed from V and 4 bases from J, the gap between germline ends came to 10 bases. The CDR3 spans 14 residues. Per germline, CDR1 SGHRS and CDR2 YFSETQ. CDR3 sequence reads: CASSLDASGTEAFF. Written as DNA, the CDR3 is TGCGCCAGCAGCTTGGACGCCTCGGGCACTGAAGCTTTCTTT. The complete variable domain, with remaining parts taken from reference TRBV5-1 and TRBJ1-1, reads KAGVTQTPRYLIKTRGQQVTLSCSPISGHRSVSWYQQTPGQGLQFLFEYFSETQRNKGNFPGRFSGRQFSNSRSEMNVSTLELGDSALYLCASSLDASGTEAFFGQGTRLTVV.

V usage is TRBV7-6 and J usage is TRBJ2-1; maybe TRBD2 (6 bases). Germline V gene data show CDR1 as SGHVS and CDR2 as FNYEAQ. Trimming stripped 5 bases from V and 5 bases from J, with 19 bases between. The CDR3 covers 16 residues. The CDR3 DNA is TGTGCCAGCAGCCAAGGTGGGGGACTCGTAGACAATGAGCAGTTCTTC. Its protein is CASSQGGGLVDNEQFF.

The chain combines TRBV4-3 with TRBJ2-7, with 9 bases fitting TRBD1. Germline V gene data show CDR1 as LGHNA and CDR2 as YSLEER. This CDR3 has 17 residues. J gave up 6 bases and V 2 bases, and 14 bases lay outside the gene matches. DNA of the CDR3: TGCGCCAGCAGCCAAACCGAGACGGGACAGGGACCGTCCGAGCAGTACTTC. It encodes CASSQTETGQGPSEQYF.

This clone was counted only a few times. V usage is TRBV5-6 and J usage is TRBJ1-1; 7 bases agree with TRBD1. V was clipped by 1 base and J by 4 bases; unmatched bases: 10. This CDR3 is 16 amino acids long. The germline V gene has CDR1 SGHDT and CDR2 YYEEEE. CDR3 in DNA: TGTGCCAGCAGCTTGTTAGGGGGCAACCCCGGCACTGAAGCTTTCTTT. Its translation is CASSLLGGNPGTEAFF.

The CDR3 reads CASSAPKLYYGYTF. The CDR3 DNA reads as TGTGCCAGTAGTGCCCCCAAGCTGTACTATGGCTACACCTTC. The chain combines TRBV19 with TRBJ1-2; D is unresolved. This CDR3 spans 14 amino acids. V lost 5 bases, J lost 3 bases, and 13 bases lay in between. Germline CDR1 LNHDA, CDR2 SQIVND (reference sequence).

The chain links TRBV18 to TRBJ1-1, with 9 bases that match TRBD1. Germline V gives CDR1 KGHSH, CDR2 LQKENI. This CDR3 spans 15 amino acids. The trim removed 1 base at V and 4 bases at J, leaving 4 bases unmatched. The CDR3 sequence is CASSPRGTGLTEAFF. The CDR3 DNA is TGTGCCAGCTCACCACGCGGGACAGGGCTCACTGAAGCTTTCTTT.

This chain uses TRBV7-9 with TRBJ1-2; possibly TRBD1 for D (5 bases). Trimming cost V 1 base and J 8 bases, with 11 bases left between them. Germline lookup yields CDR1 SEHNR and CDR2 FQNEAQ (reference sequence). This CDR3 comprises 13 residues. The CDR3 DNA sequence: TGTGCCAGCAGCTTAGTCGGGGGGAACGGCTACACCTTC. Translated, it gives CASSLVGGNGYTF.

The chain joins TRBV6-5 to TRBJ1-1, with D unresolved. Looked up from germline, CDR1 is MNHEY and CDR2 is SVGAGI. Trimming took 4 bases from V and 7 from J, leaving 16 bases between them. The CDR3 extends over 14 amino acids. The CDR3 DNA sequence: TGTGCCAGCAGTTCCCTTCGACGAACAGTTGAAGCTTTCTTT. Encoded protein: CASSSLRRTVEAFF.